Listed here are 13 T cell receptor beta chains from one sample, sequenced in a study of blood T cell repertoires in COVID-19. Profiled with immunoSEQ multiplex PCR; TCRdb holds only in-frame clones, not every one. The repertoire includes tens of thousands of clones, roughly 82% of them detected once, and more than 8% sits in the top ten. Sequences were obtained from peripheral blood. The receptors were sampled from a woman of 80 years or more with acute or convalescent COVID-19.

The V and J genes are TRBV27 and TRBJ2-3; D uncertain. The CDR3 sequence is 14 residues long. CDR1 is MNHEY and CDR2 is SMNVEV in the germline V gene (reference sequence). Trimming took 7 bases from V and 0 from J, leaving 11 bases between them. The CDR3 coding sequence is TGTGCCAGCAAGAAACAGATAAGCACAGATACGCAGTATTTT. This translates into CASKKQISTDTQYF.

This clone was recorded a few times. The chain carries TRBV6-1 and TRBJ1-6, with a possible D match to TRBD1 (5 bases). Germline lookup yields CDR1 MNHNS and CDR2 SASEGT. The V gene lost 1 base and the J gene lost 9 bases, with 10 bases spanning the gap. The CDR3 covers 14 residues. CDR3 sequence: CASSEGGTASPLHF. For the CDR3, the DNA is TGTGCCAGCAGTGAAGGCGGGACTGCTTCACCCCTCCACTTT.

The chain couples TRBV19 to TRBJ1-1; TRBD1 might be the D (5 bases). Germline assignment: CDR1 LNHDA and CDR2 SQIVND (reference sequence). V was pared by 7 bases and J by 5 bases, with 23 bases between. The CDR3 is made up of 16 amino acids. This CDR3 reads CASTRPFRGTGTEAFF. DNA for the CDR3: TGTGCCAGTACCCGTCCCTTTCGGGGGACGGGAACTGAAGCTTTCTTT.

The genes are TRBV2 and TRBJ2-3; 7 nucleotides line up with TRBD1. The CDR3 contains 14 residues. Germline V gene sequence: CDR1 SNHLY, CDR2 FYNNEI. Germline trimming cut 5 bases from V and 2 bases from J; bases unmatched to any gene: 4. The CDR3: CASSRQGDTDTQYF. The DNA for the CDR3 is TGTGCCAGCAGTAGACAGGGTGACACAGATACGCAGTATTTT.

This chain uses TRBV15 with TRBJ1-4, with TRBD1 matching 8 bases. With V trimmed by 4 bases and J by 8 bases, 6 bases remained unmatched. This CDR3 is 14 amino acids long. The V gene's germline CDR1 is LNHNV and CDR2 YYDKDF (reference sequence). The CDR3 coding sequence is TGTGCCACCAGCATCGACAGGGGTGACGAAAAACTGTTTTTT. Protein: CATSIDRGDEKLFF.

This clone has only a few counts. The genes are TRBV4-2 and TRBJ2-6, with D uncertain. CDR3 size: 15 residues. Trimming took 4 bases from V and 4 from J, leaving 11 bases between them. Germline V gene sequence: CDR1 LGHNA, CDR2 YNFKEQ. The CDR3 nucleotides read TGTGCCAGCAGCCCGCGCGATTCGGGGGCCAACGTCCTGACTTTC. Its translation is CASSPRDSGANVLTF.

The chain employs TRBV9 and TRBJ2-1, with 14 bases that match TRBD2. This CDR3 has 14 amino acids. Per germline, CDR1 SGDLS and CDR2 YYNGEE. V dropped 4 bases and J dropped 10; count of bases not matched to a gene: 4. Here the CDR3 reads CASSLTSGRVEQFF. For the CDR3, the DNA is TGTGCCAGCAGCTTGACTAGCGGGAGGGTCGAGCAGTTCTTC.

This clone was counted only a few times. V usage is TRBV2 and J usage is TRBJ2-3, with 7 nucleotides matching TRBD2. V shed 5 bases, J shed 5 bases, and the junction held 4 bases outside the gene matches. The CDR3 contains 13 residues. Per the germline V gene, CDR1 is SNHLY and CDR2 is FYNNEI. CDR3 protein: CASSRASGDTQYF. CDR3 in DNA: TGTGCCAGCAGTCGCGCTAGCGGAGATACGCAGTATTTT.

This rearrangement joins TRBV21-1 to TRBJ1-2; the table's TRBD1 call for D was not verified on the DNA. TRBV21-1 is a documented pseudogene. This CDR3 is 12 amino acids long. Here the CDR3 reads CASRGQHSGYTF. CDR3 nucleotide sequence: TGTGCCAGCAGAGGACAGCACTCGGGCTACACCTTC.

This CDR3 is CASSHSWTEGETQYF. The CDR3 bases are TGTGCCAGCAGCCATAGCTGGACAGAGGGGGAGACCCAGTACTTC. This rearrangement joins TRBV7-9 to TRBJ2-5, with D tentatively TRBD1 (6 bases). V dropped 5 bases and J dropped 5 bases, with 18 bases sitting between them. CDR3 length: 15 amino acids. Germline V gives CDR1 SEHNR, CDR2 FQNEAQ (reference sequence).

This rearrangement joins TRBV7-8 to TRBJ1-2; a possible D gene is TRBD1 (5 bases). In germline, CDR1 is SGHVS, CDR2 FQNEAQ. V shed 2 bases and J shed 8 bases, with 15 bases lying between them. The CDR3 consists of 14 residues. The CDR3 loop reads CASSLRAGTEGYTF. Here the CDR3 DNA reads TGTGCCAGCAGCTTACGGGCGGGGACGGAAGGCTACACCTTC.

The chain recombines TRBV7-9 with TRBJ1-2, with D unclear. The CDR3 has 13 amino acids. Germline loops: CDR1 SEHNR, CDR2 FQNEAQ (reference sequence). The germline V and J ends were trimmed by 6 bases and 0 bases, with 8 bases remaining between them. CDR3 in DNA: TGTGCCAGCAGAACAACCTCTAACTATGGCTACACCTTC. This codes for CASRTTSNYGYTF.

This chain connects TRBV12-3 or TRBV12-4 to TRBJ1-2, with D tentatively TRBD1 (6 bases). The CDR3 sequence is 13 residues long. Deletions cut 5 bases from V and 6 bases from J, with 13 bases between. CDR3 region: CASSPGTIHGYTF. CDR3 bases: TGTGCCAGCAGTCCGGGGACAATTCATGGCTACACCTTC.